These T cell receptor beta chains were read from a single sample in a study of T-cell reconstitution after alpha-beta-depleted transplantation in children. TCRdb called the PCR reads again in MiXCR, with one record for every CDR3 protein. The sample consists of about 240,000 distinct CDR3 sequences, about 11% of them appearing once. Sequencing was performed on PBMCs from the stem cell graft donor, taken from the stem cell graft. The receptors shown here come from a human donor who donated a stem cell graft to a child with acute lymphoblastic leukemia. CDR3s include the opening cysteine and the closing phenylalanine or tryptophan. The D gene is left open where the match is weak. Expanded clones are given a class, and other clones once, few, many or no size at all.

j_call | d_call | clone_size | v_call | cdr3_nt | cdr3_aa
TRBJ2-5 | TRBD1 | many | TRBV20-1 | TGCAGTGCTGGTGGGGGCAGGGGGTACCAAGAGACCCAGTACTTC | CSAGGGRGYQETQYF
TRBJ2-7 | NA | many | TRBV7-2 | TGTGCCAGCATGACAGCCTCCTACGAGCAGTACTTC | CASMTASYEQYF
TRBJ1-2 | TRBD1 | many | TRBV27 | TGTGCCAGCAGCACGATAAAGGGGGCTAAGTACTATGGCTACACCTTC | CASSTIKGAKYYGYTF
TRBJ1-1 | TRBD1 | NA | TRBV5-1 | TGCGCCAGCAGCATACAGGGGTTTGCGGACACTGAAGCTTTCTTT | CASSIQGFADTEAFF
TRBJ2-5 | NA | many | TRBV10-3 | TGTGCCATCACTTCGGGACTTAGGGAGACCCAGTACTTC | CAITSGLRETQYF
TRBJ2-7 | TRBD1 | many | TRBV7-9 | TGTGCCAGCAGCCGTGGACAGGGGGTAAGATACGAGCAGTACTTC | CASSRGQGVRYEQYF
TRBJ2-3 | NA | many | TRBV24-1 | TGTGCCACCAGTGATCTCGCCTTTATGGACAGAGGAGGTACGCAGTATTTT | CATSDLAFMDRGGTQYF
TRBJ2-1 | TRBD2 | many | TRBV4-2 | TGTGCCAGCAGCCAGGTCGGACTAGCGGGGACAAGCTCCTACAATGAGCAGTTCTTC | CASSQVGLAGTSSYNEQFF
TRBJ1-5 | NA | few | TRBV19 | TGTGCCAGTAGTACACCGGGACGACCGGTTAGCAATCAGCCCCAGCATTTT | CASSTPGRPVSNQPQHF
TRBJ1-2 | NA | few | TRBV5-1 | TGCGCCAGCAGTTCAATTTTCTCGACGGGGTACACCTTC | CASSSIFSTGYTF
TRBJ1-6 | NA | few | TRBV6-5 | TGTGCCAGCAGTTCCGGACAGAGCTCCTATAATTCACCCCTCCACTTT | CASSSGQSSYNSPLHF
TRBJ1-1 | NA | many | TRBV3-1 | TGTGCCAGCAGCCTCGGCGGGGTCTTTGAAGCTTTCTTT | CASSLGGVFEAFF
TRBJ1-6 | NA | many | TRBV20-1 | TGCAGTGCTAGAGAGGTACTACTCTCCTATAATTCACCCCTCCACTTT | CSAREVLLSYNSPLHF
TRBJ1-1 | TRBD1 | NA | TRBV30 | TGTGCCTGGAGTGCCTACACAGGGGCATTGGGAAAGAGCACTGAAGCTTTCTTT | CAWSAYTGALGKSTEAFF
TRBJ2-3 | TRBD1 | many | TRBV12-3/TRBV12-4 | TGTGCCAGCAGTTTAGCCAGGGGGCGCCTAAATACGCAGTATTTT | CASSLARGRLNTQYF
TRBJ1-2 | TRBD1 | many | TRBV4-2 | TGTGCCAGCAGCCAAGATCCGGGGACAGCGAACTATGGCTACACCTTC | CASSQDPGTANYGYTF
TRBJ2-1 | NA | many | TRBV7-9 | TGTGCCAGCAGCTTTAGCGACACTAGTTTAAATGAGCAGTTCTTC | CASSFSDTSLNEQFF
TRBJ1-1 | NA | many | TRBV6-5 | TGTGCCAGCAGTTACAACCGAGTAGATACTGAAGCTTTCTTT | CASSYNRVDTEAFF
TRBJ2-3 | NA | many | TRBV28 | TGTGCCAGCAGTACCGGCACAGATACGCAGTATTTT | CASSTGTDTQYF
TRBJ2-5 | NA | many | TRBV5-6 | TGTGCCAGCAGCTTGGTGGGGGTCCAAGAGACCCAGTACTTC | CASSLVGVQETQYF
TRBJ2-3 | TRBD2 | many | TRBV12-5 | TGTGCTAGTGGTTTGGACTCTAGCGGGAGACCCGTAGATACGCAGTATTTT | CASGLDSSGRPVDTQYF
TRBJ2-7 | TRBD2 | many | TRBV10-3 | TGTGCCATCAGTGAGTCCCGGACTAGCGGAGGGCCCAGGTCCTACGAGCAGTACTTC | CAISESRTSGGPRSYEQYF
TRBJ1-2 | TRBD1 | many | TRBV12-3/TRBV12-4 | TGTGCCAGCAGTACAGGGGGTGGCTATGGCTACACCTTC | CASSTGGGYGYTF
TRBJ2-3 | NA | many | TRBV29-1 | TGCAGCGTTGAACTTTACTTTGAGGGGACCACAGATACGCAGTATTTT | CSVELYFEGTTDTQYF
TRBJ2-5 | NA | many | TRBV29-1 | TGCAGCGTTGGTCCGCACGACAGACCCGGTGAGACCCAGTACTTC | CSVGPHDRPGETQYF
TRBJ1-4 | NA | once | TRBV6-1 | TGTGCCAGCAGAAAACAGGAAAATGATGAAAAACTGTTTTTT | CASRKQENDEKLFF
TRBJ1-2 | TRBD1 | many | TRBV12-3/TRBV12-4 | TGTGCCAGCAGCGAGACTCGGGACAGTTACTATGGCTACACCTTC | CASSETRDSYYGYTF
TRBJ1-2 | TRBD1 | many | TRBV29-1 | TGCAGCGTTGGGACAGGGGATGGCTACACCTTC | CSVGTGDGYTF
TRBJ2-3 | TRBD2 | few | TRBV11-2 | TGTGCCAGCAGCTTAATTTTGGGACTAGCGGGAATCACAGATACGCAGTATTTT | CASSLILGLAGITDTQYF
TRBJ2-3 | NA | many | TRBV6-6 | TGTGCCAGCAGTTACGTCCAGACAGATACGCAGTATTTT | CASSYVQTDTQYF
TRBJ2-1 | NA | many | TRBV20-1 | TGCAGTGCTAGCACAGGGAGGGACTACAATGAGCAGTTCTTC | CSASTGRDYNEQFF
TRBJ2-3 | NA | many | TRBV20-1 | TGCAGTGCTAGTCAACTTAATCCGTCCAGCCTTAGCACAGATACGCAGTATTTT | CSASQLNPSSLSTDTQYF
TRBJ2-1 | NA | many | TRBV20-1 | TGCAGTGCTAGTTCAGGGGAGCAGTTCTTC | CSASSGEQFF
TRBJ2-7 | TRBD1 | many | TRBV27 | TGTGCCAGCAGGATGCCGGGACAGGGTTCCTACGAGCAGTACTTC | CASRMPGQGSYEQYF
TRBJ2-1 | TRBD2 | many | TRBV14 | TGTGCCAGCAGCCAGACCTTAGCGGGAGACCTGTTCTTC | CASSQTLAGDLFF
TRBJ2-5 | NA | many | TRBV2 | TGTGCCAGCAGTGTGGTAGGGGTAGAGACCCAGTACTTC | CASSVVGVETQYF
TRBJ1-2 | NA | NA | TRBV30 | TGTGCCTCCAAATCGGTCTATGGCTACACCTTC | CASKSVYGYTF
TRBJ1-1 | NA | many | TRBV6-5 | TGTGCCAGCAGCCACCAGGGTTCTAACACTGAAGCTTTCTTT | CASSHQGSNTEAFF
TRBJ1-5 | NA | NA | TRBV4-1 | TGCGCCAGCAGCCAAGATCGGGGTTCGGGCAATCAGCCCCAGCATTTT | CASSQDRGSGNQPQHF
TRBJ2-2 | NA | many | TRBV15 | TGTGCCACCAGCAGAGCGGCGGGAACCGGGGAGCTGTTTTTT | CATSRAAGTGELFF
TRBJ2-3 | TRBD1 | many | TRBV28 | TGTGCCAGCAGTCCCTCCGGGACAGGGGGCACAGATACGCAGTATTTT | CASSPSGTGGTDTQYF
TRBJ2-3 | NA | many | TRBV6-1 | TGTGCCAGCAGTGAAGGGGCAGATACGCAGTATTTT | CASSEGADTQYF
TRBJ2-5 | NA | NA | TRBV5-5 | TGTGCCAGCAGCGCGGGTCCGGGCGTGGAGACCCAGTACTTC | CASSAGPGVETQYF
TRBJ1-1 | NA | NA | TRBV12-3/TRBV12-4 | TGTGCCAGCAGCTTGGGGACACCAATCTCTGAAGCTTTCTTT | CASSLGTPISEAFF
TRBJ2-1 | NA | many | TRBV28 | TGTGCCAGCCGTCGGCTCATCTCCTACAATGAGCAGTTCTTC | CASRRLISYNEQFF
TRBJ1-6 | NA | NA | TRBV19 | TGTGCCAGTAGTATCACGATAAATTCACCCCTCCACTTT | CASSITINSPLHF
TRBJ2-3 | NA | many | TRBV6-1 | TGTGCCAGCAGTCATCGGTCTCGAGGGCCAGATACGCAGTATTTT | CASSHRSRGPDTQYF
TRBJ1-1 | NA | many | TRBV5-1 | TGCGCCAGCAGCATAAATGGGGCAGGGCACAACAAAGCTTTCTTT | CASSINGAGHNKAFF
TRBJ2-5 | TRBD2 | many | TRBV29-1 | TGCAGCGCTGAGGGACTAGCGGGGATCTTAGAGACCCAGTACTTC | CSAEGLAGILETQYF
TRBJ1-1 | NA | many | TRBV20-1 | TGCAGTGCTAGAAAGGGACACCTGAGGACTGAAGCTTTCTTT | CSARKGHLRTEAFF
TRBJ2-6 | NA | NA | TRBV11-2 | TGTGCCAGCAGCTCCTCCGGACCGGGGGGCCGCGCTGGGGCCAACGTCCTGACTTTC | CASSSSGPGGRAGANVLTF
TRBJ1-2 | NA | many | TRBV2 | TGTGCCAGCATTACAGGCGAAGCTAACTATGGCTACACCTTC | CASITGEANYGYTF
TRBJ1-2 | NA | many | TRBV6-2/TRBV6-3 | TGTGCCAGCAGTTACTCCGAGGCATCCAATAACTATGGCTACACCTTC | CASSYSEASNNYGYTF
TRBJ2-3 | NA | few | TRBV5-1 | TGCGCCAGCTTGCCCCTTGGGGGCCTAGCGAACACAGATACGCAGTATTTT | CASLPLGGLANTDTQYF
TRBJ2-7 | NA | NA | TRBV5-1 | TGCGCCAGCAGCTTGAAACGGGACTCCTACGAGCAGTACTTC | CASSLKRDSYEQYF
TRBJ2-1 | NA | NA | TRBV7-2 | TGTGCCAGCAGCTTCGGCGGTCTAGTCAATGAGCAGTTCTTC | CASSFGGLVNEQFF
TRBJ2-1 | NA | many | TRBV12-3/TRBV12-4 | TGTGCCACTGGGGTACAGGGAAAGCAGTTCTTC | CATGVQGKQFF
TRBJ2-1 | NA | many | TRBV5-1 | TGCGCCAGCAGCAGGGGGAATGAGCAGTTCTTC | CASSRGNEQFF
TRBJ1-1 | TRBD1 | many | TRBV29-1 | TGCAGCGTGAACAGGGGACATTACACTGAAGCTTTCTTT | CSVNRGHYTEAFF